The present entry profiles one T cell receptor beta chain with its context. Germline and genes: mouse. The DNA ends 1 residue before the CDR3 does, and the rest of the CDR3 is filled in from the germline J gene. The sample belongs to a study of tissue T cells after allogeneic stem cell transplantation. Germline CDR1 is SGHSN and CDR2 is HYEKVE. This CDR3 comprises 17 residues. V shed 0 bases and J 2 bases; nucleotides not matched to a gene: 4. Clones were read by immunoSEQ multiplex PCR, and TCRdb kept only the in-frame ones, dropping some. Of roughly 5,300 clones listed, roughly half are singletons. Time point of the sample: mouse harvest day 7 after allogeneic transplant. Tail vein injection delivered 10^7 T-cell-depleted bone marrow cells and 10^6 splenic CD5+ T cells.

The receptor was isolated from a female BALB/c mouse given C57BL/6 T cells with graft-versus-host disease after an allogeneic hematopoietic cell transplant. The chain uses TRBV12-1 and TRBJ2-1; TRBD2 matches at 12 bases. Specimen: gut tissue. The CDR3 protein is CASSLPGLGGDYAEQFF. The part of the CDR3 DNA that was read is TGTGCCAGCTCTCTCCCCGGACTGGGGGGGGACTATGCTGAGCAGTTC.